This TCR beta chain was observed in a study of OX40 agonist ivuxolimab in advanced cancers. Study-wide findings and caveats: Compared with CD4+, CD8+ T cells on average had more expanded clones.

This clone was recorded a few times. What it binds is not known. Only in-frame clones appear in the TCRdb table, and some are missing; sequencing was by immunoSEQ multiplex PCR. The sample holds about 36,000 clones, around 84% seen once. The V gene end was trimmed by 5 bases and the J gene end by 1 base; junction bases not matched to a gene: 5. Germline assignment: CDR1 MDHEN and CDR2 SYDVKM. The CDR3 consists of 15 residues. The sequence was collected from an adult with an advanced solid tumor such as melanoma, head and neck, liver or kidney cancer. The chain uses TRBV28 and TRBJ2-4, with 7 bases matching TRBD1. Specimen: CD4+ or CD8+ T cells sorted from blood, collected in a trial of the OX40 agonist ivuxolimab. The CDR3 DNA sequence: TGTGCCAGCAGTGGACAGGTGGGGGCCAAAAACATTCAGTACTTC. It translates to CASSGQVGAKNIQYF.